This T cell receptor beta chain was sequenced in a study of blood T cell repertoires in COVID-19. Study background: Some COVID-19 samples were acute and others convalescent; all came from the United States, Italy and Spain.

This CDR3 comprises 13 residues. Per the germline V gene, CDR1 is SNHLY and CDR2 is FYNNEI. V shed 3 bases and J shed 3 bases, with 3 bases lying between them. Produced via immunoSEQ multiplex PCR; TCRdb's table is partial and in-frame only. The table shows over 250,000 clones, with less than 85% occurring only once. Seattle's cohort entered during active infection and was followed longitudinally. Sequenced input: peripheral blood. The source of this sequence is a human donor with COVID-19, enrolled during active disease. The donor label of this sample is uncertain. The V and J genes are TRBV2 and TRBJ2-6; D is ambiguous. The CDR3 loop is CASSDRGANVLTF. Here the CDR3 DNA reads TGTGCCAGCAGTGATCGTGGGGCCAACGTCCTGACTTTC. Supplemented by reference TRBV2 and TRBJ2-6, the full variable domain reads EPEVTQTPSHQVTQMGQEVILRCVPISNHLYFYWYRQILGQKVEFLVSFYNNEISEKSEIFDDQFSVERPDGSNFTLKIRSTKLEDSAMYFCASSDRGANVLTFGAGSRLTVL.